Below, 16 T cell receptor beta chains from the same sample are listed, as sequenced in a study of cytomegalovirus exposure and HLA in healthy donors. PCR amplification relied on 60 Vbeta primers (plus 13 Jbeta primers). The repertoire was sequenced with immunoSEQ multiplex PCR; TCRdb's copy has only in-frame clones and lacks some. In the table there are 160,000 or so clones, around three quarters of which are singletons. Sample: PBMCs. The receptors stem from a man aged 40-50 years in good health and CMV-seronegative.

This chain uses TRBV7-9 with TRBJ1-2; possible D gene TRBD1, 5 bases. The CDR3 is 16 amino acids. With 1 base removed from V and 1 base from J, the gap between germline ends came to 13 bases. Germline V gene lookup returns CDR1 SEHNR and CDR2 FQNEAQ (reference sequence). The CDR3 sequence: CASSLVASRVNYGYTF. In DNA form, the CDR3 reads TGTGCCAGCAGCTTAGTCGCCAGCAGGGTTAACTATGGCTACACCTTC.

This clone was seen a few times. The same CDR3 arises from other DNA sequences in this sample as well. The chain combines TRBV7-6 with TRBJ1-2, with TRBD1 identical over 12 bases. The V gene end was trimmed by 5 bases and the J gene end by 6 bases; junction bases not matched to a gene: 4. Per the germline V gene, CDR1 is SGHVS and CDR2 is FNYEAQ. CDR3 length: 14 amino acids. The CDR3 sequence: CASSPGTGGDGYTF. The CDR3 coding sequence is TGTGCCAGCAGCCCAGGGACAGGGGGCGATGGCTACACCTTC.

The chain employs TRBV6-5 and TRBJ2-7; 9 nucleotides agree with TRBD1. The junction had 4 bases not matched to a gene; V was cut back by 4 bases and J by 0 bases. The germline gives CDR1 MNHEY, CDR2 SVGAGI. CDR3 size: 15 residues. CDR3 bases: TGTGCCAGCAGTTCGGGACAGGGATACTCCTACGAGCAGTACTTC. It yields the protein CASSSGQGYSYEQYF.

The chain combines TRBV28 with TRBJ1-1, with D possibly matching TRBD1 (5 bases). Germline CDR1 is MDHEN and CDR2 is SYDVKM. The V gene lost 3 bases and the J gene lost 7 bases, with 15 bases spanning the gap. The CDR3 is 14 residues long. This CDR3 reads CASSFTGGWGEAFF. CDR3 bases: TGTGCCAGCAGTTTTACGGGGGGTTGGGGTGAAGCTTTCTTT.

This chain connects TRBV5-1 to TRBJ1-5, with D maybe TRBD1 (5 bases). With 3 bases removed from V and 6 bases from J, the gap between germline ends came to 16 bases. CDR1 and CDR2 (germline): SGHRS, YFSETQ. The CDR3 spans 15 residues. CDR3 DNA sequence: TGCGCCAGCAGCTCCTCCGGGGACTCAAGTCAGCCCCAGCATTTT. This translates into CASSSSGDSSQPQHF.

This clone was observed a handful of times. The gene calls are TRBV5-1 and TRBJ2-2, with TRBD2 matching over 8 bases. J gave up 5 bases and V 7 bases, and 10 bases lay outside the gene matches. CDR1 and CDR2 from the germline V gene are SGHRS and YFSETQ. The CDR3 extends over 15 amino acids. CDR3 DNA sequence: TGCGCCAGCCGACCCGGGGGGGGAGAAACCGGGGAGCTGTTTTTT. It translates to CASRPGGGETGELFF. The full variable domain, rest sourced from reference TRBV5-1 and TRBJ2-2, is KAGVTQTPRYLIKTRGQQVTLSCSPISGHRSVSWYQQTPGQGLQFLFEYFSETQRNKGNFPGRFSGRQFSNSRSEMNVSTLELGDSALYLCASRPGGGETGELFFGEGSRLTVL.

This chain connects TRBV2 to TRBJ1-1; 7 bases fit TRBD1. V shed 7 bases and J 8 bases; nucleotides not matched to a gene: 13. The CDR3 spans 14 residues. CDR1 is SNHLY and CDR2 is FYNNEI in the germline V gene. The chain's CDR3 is CASTYDRVGWEAFF. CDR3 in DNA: TGTGCCAGCACCTACGACAGGGTGGGGTGGGAAGCTTTCTTT. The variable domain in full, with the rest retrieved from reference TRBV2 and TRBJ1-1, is EPEVTQTPSHQVTQMGQEVILRCVPISNHLYFYWYRQILGQKVEFLVSFYNNEISEKSEIFDDQFSVERPDGSNFTLKIRSTKLEDSAMYFCASTYDRVGWEAFFGQGTRLTVV.

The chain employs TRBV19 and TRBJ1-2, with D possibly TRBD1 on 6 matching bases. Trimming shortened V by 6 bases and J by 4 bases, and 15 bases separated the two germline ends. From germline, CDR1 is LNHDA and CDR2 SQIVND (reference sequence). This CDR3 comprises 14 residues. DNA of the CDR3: TGTGCCAGTAGAGGGGCGGGGGCCGTCTATGGCTACACCTTC. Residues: CASRGAGAVYGYTF.

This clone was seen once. For the CDR3, the DNA is TGTGCCAGCAGCACGGACAGGGTTCAGTACTTC. This gives the protein CASSTDRVQYF. V usage is TRBV13 and J usage is TRBJ2-7; 8 bases are shared with TRBD1. V was pared by 5 bases and J by 10 bases, with 4 bases of the junction left unmatched. Germline V gene data show CDR1 as PRHDT and CDR2 as FYEKMQ (reference sequence). This CDR3 is built from 11 residues.

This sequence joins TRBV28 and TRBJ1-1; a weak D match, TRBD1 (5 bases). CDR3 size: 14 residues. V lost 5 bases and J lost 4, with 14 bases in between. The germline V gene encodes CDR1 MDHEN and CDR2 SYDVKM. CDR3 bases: TGTGCCAGCAGTGCAACAGGAAGGGGCACTGAAGCTTTCTTT. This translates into CASSATGRGTEAFF. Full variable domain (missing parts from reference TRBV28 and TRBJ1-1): DVKVTQSSRYLVKRTGEKVFLECVQDMDHENMFWYRQDPGLGLRLIYFSYDVKMKEKGDIPEGYSVSREKKERFSLILESASTNQTSMYLCASSATGRGTEAFFGQGTRLTVV.

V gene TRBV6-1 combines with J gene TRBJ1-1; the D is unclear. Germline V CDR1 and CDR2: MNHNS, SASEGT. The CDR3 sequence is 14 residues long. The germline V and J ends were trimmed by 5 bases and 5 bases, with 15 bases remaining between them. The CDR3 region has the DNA TGTGCCAGCAGTCTAAGCGGGGTAGGGACTGAAGCTTTCTTT. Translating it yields CASSLSGVGTEAFF.

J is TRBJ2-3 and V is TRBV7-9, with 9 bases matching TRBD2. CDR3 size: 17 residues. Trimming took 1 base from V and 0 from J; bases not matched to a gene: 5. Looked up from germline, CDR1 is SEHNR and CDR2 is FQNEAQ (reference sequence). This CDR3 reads CASSLGPSGASTDTQYF. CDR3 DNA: TGTGCCAGCAGCTTAGGGCCTAGCGGGGCTAGCACAGATACGCAGTATTTT.

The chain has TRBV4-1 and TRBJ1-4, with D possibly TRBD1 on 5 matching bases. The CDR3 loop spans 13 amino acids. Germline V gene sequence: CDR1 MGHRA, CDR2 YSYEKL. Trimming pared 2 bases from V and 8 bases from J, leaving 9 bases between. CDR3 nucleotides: TGCGCCAGCAGCCAACAGGGATGGGAAAAACTGTTTTTT. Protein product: CASSQQGWEKLFF.

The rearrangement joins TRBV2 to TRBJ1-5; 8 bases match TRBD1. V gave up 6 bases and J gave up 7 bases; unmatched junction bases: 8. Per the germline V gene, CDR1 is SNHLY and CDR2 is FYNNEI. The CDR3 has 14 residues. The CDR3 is CASSKDRDGQPQHF. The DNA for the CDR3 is TGTGCCAGCAGCAAGGACAGGGATGGCCAGCCCCAGCATTTT.

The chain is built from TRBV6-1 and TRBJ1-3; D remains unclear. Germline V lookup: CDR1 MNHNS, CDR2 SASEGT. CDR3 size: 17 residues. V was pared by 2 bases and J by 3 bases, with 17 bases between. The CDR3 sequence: CASSESQKMLFGNTIYF. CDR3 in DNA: TGTGCCAGCAGTGAATCACAGAAAATGCTTTTTGGAAACACCATATATTTT.

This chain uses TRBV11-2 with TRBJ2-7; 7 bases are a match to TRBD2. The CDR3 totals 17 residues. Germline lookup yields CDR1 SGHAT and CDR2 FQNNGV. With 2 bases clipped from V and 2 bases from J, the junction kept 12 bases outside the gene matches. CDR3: CASSLHPLAAKTYEQYF. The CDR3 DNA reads TGTGCCAGCAGCTTACACCCCCTAGCGGCCAAAACCTACGAGCAGTACTTC.